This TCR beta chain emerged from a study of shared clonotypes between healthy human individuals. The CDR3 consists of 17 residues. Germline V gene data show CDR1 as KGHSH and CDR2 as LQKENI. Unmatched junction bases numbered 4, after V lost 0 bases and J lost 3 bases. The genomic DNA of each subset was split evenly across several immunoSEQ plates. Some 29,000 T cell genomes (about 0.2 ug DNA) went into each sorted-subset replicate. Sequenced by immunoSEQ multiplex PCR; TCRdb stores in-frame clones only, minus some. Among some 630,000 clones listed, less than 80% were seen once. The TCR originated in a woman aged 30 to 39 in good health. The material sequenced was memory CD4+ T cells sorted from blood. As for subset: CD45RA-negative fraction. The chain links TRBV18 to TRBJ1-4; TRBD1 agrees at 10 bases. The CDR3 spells CASSPPGQGPSNEKLFF. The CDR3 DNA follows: TGTGCCAGCTCACCACCGGGACAGGGGCCTTCTAATGAAAAACTGTTTTTT. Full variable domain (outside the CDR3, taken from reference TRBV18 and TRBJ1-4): NAGVMQNPRHLVRRRGQEARLRCSPMKGHSHVYWYRQLPEEGLKFMVYLQKENIIDESGMPKERFSAEFPKEGPSILRIQQVVRGDSAAYFCASSPPGQGPSNEKLFFGSGTQLSVL.